The present entry profiles one TCR beta chain with its context. The antigen is unknown. Only CD45RO-negative cells positively selected for CCR7 counted as naive CD8 cells, so terminally differentiated effector memory CD45RA+ cells were excluded. This sample was included in a study of shared clonotypes between healthy human individuals. Study observations and caveats: Naive subsets usually exceeded memory subsets in estimated richness.

Trimming shortened V by 5 bases and J by 0 bases, and 14 bases separated the two germline ends. The CDR3 has 16 residues. In germline, CDR1 is SGHVS, CDR2 FQNEAQ. Deep-level settings were used for running the assay. Assay: immunoSEQ multiplex PCR; the TCRdb copy retains only in-frame clones and omits some. The data contain hundreds of thousands of clones, approximately 95% of them singletons. The sequencing input was naive CD8+ T cells sorted from blood. This clonotype was sampled from a woman under 40 in good health. The chain carries TRBV7-8 and TRBJ1-5; D gene unclear. In DNA, the CDR3 is TGTGCCAGCAGCAGAGACTTAGGTTATAGCAATCAGCCCCAGCATTTT. It specifies CASSRDLGYSNQPQHF.